This T cell receptor beta chain stems from a study of OX40 agonist ivuxolimab in advanced cancers. Clones were sequenced by immunoSEQ multiplex PCR, and TCRdb holds only the in-frame ones, with some missing. The sample carries about 52,000 clones, 85% to 90% recorded once. V gave up 5 bases and J gave up 8 bases, with 7 bases separating them. The CDR3 extends over 12 amino acids. Germline lookup yields CDR1 WSHSY and CDR2 SAAADI. The sequenced sample was CD4+ or CD8+ T cells sorted from blood, obtained in a trial of the OX40 agonist ivuxolimab. This receptor was taken from an adult with an advanced solid tumor such as melanoma, head and neck, liver or kidney cancer. The chain links TRBV10-2 to TRBJ1-6, with a possible D match to TRBD1 (6 bases). The DNA of the CDR3 is TGCGCCAGCAGTTACAGGGATTCACCCCTCCACTTT. Its protein is CASSYRDSPLHF.